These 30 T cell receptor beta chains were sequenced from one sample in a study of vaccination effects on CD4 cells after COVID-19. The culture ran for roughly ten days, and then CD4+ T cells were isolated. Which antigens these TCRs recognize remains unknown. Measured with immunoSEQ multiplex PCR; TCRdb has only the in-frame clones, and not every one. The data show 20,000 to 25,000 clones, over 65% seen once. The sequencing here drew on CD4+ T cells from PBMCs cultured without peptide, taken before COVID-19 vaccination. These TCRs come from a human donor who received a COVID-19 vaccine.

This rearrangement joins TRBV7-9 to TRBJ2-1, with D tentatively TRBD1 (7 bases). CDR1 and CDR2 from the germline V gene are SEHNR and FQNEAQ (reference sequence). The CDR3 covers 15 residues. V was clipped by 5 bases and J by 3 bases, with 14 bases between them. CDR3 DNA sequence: TGTGCCAGCAGCCTCGCGGGACAGTACTACAATGAGCAGTTCTTC. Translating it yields CASSLAGQYYNEQFF.

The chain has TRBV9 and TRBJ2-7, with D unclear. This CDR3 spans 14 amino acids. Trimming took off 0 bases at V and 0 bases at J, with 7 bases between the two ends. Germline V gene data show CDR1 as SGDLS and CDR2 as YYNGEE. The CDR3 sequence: CASSVADISYEQYF. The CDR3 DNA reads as TGTGCCAGCAGCGTAGCCGACATCTCCTACGAGCAGTACTTC.

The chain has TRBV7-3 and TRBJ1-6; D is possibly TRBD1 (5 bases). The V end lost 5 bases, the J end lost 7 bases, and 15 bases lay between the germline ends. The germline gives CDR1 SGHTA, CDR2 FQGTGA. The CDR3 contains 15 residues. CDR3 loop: CASSRGGDRNSPLHF. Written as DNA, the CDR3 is TGTGCCAGCAGCCGGGGGGGGGATCGAAATTCACCCCTCCACTTT.

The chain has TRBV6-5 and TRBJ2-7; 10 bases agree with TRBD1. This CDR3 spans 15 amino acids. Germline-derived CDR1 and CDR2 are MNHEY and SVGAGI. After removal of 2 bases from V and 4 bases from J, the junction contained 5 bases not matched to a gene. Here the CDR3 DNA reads TGTGCCAGCAGTTACACGCAGGGACAGGGGTACGAGCAGTACTTC. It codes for CASSYTQGQGYEQYF.

The CDR3, as DNA: TGCGCCAGCAGCCCATCGGCCAGGGAAGGCGGCGAGCAGTACTTC. Amino acids: CASSPSAREGGEQYF. V gene TRBV5-1 combines with J gene TRBJ2-7; the D gene is possibly TRBD1 (5 bases). The CDR3 totals 15 residues. Germline CDR1 is SGHRS and CDR2 is YFSETQ. The germline V and J ends were trimmed by 4 bases and 6 bases, with 20 bases remaining between them.

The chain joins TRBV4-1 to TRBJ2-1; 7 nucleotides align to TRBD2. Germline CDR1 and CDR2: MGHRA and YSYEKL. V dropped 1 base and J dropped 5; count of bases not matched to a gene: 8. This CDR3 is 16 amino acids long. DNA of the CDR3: TGCGCCAGCAGCCAAGTGGGGGGACTACCAAACAATGAGCAGTTCTTC. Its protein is CASSQVGGLPNNEQFF.

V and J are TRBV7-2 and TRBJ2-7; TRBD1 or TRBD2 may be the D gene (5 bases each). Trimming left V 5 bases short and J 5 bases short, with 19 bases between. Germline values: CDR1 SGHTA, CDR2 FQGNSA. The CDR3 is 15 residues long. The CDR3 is CASSLQGAPRDEQYF. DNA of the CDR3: TGTGCCAGCAGCCTTCAGGGAGCCCCTAGGGACGAGCAGTACTTC.

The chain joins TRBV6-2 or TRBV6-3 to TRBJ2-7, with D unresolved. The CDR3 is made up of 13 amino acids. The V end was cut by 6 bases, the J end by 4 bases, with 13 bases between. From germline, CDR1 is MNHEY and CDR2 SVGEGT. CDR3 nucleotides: TGTGCCAGCAGCCCTGACACCTCATACGAGCAGTACTTC. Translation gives CASSPDTSYEQYF.

CDR3 residues: CASSPGTPLGPYGYTF. DNA of the CDR3: TGTGCCAGCAGTCCCGGGACGCCCCTGGGGCCCTATGGCTACACCTTC. J is TRBJ1-2 and V is TRBV3-1 (or the pseudogene TRBV3-2); a weak D match, TRBD1 (5 bases). In germline, CDR1 is LGHDT, CDR2 YNNKEL (reference sequence). Trimming stripped 6 bases from V and 4 bases from J, with 21 bases between. CDR3 size: 16 residues.

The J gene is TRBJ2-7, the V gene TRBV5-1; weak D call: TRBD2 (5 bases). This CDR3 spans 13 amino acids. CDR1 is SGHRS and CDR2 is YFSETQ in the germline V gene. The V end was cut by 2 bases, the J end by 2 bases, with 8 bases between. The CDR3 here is CASSLGSAYEQYF. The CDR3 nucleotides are TGCGCCAGCAGCTTAGGGAGCGCCTACGAGCAGTACTTC.

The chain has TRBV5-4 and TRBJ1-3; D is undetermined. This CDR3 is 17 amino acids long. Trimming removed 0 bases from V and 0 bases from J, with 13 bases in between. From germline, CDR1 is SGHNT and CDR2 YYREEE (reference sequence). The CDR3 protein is CASSLVGSESSGNTIYF. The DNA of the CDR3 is TGTGCCAGCAGCTTGGTTGGCAGCGAAAGCTCTGGAAACACCATATATTTT.

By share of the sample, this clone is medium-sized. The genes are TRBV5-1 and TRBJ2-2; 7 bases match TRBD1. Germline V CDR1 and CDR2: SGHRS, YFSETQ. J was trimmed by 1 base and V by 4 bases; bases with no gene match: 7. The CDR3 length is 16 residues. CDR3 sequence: CASSPDRARNTGELFF. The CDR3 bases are TGCGCCAGCAGCCCCGACAGGGCGAGGAACACCGGGGAGCTGTTTTTT.

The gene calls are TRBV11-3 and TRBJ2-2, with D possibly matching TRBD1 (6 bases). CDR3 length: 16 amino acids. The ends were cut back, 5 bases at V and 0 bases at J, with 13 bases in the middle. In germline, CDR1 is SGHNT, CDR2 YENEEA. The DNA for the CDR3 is TGTGCCAGCAGCGTAGCCGGGACAACGAACACCGGGGAGCTGTTTTTT. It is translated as CASSVAGTTNTGELFF. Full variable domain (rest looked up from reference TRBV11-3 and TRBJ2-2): EAGVVQSPRYKIIEKKQPVAFWCNPISGHNTLYWYLQNLGQGPELLIRYENEEAVDDSQLPKDRFSAERLKGVDSTLKIQPAELGDSAVYLCASSVAGTTNTGELFFGEGSRLTVL.

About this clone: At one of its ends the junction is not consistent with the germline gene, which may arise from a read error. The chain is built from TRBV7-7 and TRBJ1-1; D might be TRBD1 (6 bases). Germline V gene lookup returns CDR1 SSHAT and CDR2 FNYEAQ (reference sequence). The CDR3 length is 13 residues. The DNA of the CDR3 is TGTGCTAGCAGTCCTGGGACATCGGGGAAAGCTTTCTTT. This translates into CASSPGTSGKAFF.

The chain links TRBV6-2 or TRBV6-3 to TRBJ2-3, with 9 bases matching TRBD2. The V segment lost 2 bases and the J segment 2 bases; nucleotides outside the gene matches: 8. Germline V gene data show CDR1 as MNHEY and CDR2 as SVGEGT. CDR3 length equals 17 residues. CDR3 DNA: TGTGCCAGCAGTTACCAAATAGCGGGGGACCACACAGATACGCAGTATTTT. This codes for CASSYQIAGDHTDTQYF.

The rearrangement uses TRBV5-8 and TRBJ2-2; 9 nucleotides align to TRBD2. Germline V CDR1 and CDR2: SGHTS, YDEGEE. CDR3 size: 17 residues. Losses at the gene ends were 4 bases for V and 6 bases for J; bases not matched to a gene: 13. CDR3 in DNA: TGTGCCAGCAGCGCAGGGCCTACAGCGGGAGGTTCCGGGGAGCTGTTTTTT. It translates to CASSAGPTAGGSGELFF.

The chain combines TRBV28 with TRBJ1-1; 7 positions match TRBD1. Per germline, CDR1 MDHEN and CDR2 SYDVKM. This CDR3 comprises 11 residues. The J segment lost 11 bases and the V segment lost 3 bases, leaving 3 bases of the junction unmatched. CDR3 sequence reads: CASSFPQGAFF. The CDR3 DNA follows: TGTGCCAGCAGTTTCCCACAGGGGGCTTTCTTT.

CDR3 sequence reads: CASSLGPTGSNQPQHF. CDR3 in DNA: TGCGCCAGCAGCTTGGGGCCAACAGGGTCTAATCAGCCCCAGCATTTT. The J gene is TRBJ1-5, the V gene TRBV5-1; TRBD1 might be the D (6 bases). Per germline, CDR1 SGHRS and CDR2 YFSETQ. The length of the CDR3 is 16 residues. V was pared by 0 bases and J by 4 bases, with 14 bases between.

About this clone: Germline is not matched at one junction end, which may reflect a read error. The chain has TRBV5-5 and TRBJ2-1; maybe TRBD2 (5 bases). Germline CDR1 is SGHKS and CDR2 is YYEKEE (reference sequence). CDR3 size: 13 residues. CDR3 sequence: CASRLDFVNEQFF. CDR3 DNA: TGTGCCAGCAGGTTGGACTTCGTGAATGAGCAGTTCTTC.

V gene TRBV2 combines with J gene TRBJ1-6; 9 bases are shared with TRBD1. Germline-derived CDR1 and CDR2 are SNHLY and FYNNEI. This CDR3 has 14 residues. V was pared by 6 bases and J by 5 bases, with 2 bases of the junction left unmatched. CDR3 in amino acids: CASRYRGHNSPLHF. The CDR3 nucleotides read TGTGCCAGCAGGTACAGGGGGCATAATTCACCCCTCCACTTT.

The CDR3 here is CASQLAGGPYEQYF. The CDR3 nucleotides read TGTGCCAGCCAACTAGCGGGAGGCCCCTACGAGCAGTACTTC. The chain recombines TRBV10-3 with TRBJ2-7; 12 bases match TRBD2. The V gene's germline CDR1 is ENHRY and CDR2 SYGVKD. Unmatched junction bases numbered 6, after V lost 10 bases and J lost 2 bases. The CDR3 runs 14 residues.

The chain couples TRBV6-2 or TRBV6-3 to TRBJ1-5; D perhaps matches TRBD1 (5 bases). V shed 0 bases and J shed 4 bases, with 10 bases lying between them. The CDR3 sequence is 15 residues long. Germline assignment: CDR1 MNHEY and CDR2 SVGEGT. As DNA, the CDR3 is TGTGCCAGCAGTTACTCCCAGGGTCGGAATCAGCCCCAGCATTTT. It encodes CASSYSQGRNQPQHF.

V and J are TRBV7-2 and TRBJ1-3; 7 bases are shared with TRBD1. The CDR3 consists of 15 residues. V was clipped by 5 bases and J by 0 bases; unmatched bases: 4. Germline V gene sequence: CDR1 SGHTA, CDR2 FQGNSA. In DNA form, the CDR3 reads TGTGCCAGCAGCCTACAGGGGACCTCTGGAAACACCATATATTTT. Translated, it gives CASSLQGTSGNTIYF.

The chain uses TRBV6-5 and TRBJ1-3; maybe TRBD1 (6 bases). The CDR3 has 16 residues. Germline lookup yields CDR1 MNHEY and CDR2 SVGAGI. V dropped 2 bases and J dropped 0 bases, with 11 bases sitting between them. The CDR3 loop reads CASSYGGLHSGNTIYF. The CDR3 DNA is TGTGCCAGCAGTTACGGGGGGCTCCACTCTGGAAACACCATATATTTT.

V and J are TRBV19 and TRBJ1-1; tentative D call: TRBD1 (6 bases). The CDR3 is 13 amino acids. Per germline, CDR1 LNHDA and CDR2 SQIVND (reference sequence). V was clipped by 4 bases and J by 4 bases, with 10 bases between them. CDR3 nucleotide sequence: TGTGCCAGTAGTACACAGGGTCCCACTGAAGCTTTCTTT. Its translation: CASSTQGPTEAFF.

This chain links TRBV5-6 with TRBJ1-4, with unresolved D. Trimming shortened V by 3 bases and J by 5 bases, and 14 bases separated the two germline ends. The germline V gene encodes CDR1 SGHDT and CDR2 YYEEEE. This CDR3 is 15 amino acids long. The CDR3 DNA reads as TGTGCCAGCAGCTCCCGTGGAGGGCTAAATGAAAAACTGTTTTTT. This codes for CASSSRGGLNEKLFF.

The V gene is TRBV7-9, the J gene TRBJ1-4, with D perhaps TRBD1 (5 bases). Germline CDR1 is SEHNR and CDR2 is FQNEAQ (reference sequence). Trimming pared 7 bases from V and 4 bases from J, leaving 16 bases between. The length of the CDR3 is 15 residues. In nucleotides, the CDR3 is TGTGCCAGCACCAAGAGGGGCGGGGGTAATGAAAAACTGTTTTTT. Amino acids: CASTKRGGGNEKLFF.

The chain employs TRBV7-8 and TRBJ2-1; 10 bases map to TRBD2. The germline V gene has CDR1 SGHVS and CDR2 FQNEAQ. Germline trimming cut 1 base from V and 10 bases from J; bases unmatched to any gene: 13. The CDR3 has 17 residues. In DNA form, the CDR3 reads TGTGCCAGCAGCTTAGGTAGACTAGCGGGTGGGCAAATGGAGCAGTTCTTC. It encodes CASSLGRLAGGQMEQFF.

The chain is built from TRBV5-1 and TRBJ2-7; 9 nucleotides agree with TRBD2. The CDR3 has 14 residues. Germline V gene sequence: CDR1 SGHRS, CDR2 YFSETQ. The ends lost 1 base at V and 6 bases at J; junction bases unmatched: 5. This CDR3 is CASSLSGGRGEQYF. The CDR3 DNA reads TGCGCCAGCAGCTTGAGCGGGGGGAGGGGCGAGCAGTACTTC.

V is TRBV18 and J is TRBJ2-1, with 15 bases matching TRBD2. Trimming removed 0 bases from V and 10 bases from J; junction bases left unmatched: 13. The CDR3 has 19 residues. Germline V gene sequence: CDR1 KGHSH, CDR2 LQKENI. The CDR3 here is CASSPPSGTSGGLKGEQFF. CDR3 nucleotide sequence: TGTGCCAGCTCACCACCATCCGGGACTAGCGGGGGGTTGAAAGGCGAGCAGTTCTTC.